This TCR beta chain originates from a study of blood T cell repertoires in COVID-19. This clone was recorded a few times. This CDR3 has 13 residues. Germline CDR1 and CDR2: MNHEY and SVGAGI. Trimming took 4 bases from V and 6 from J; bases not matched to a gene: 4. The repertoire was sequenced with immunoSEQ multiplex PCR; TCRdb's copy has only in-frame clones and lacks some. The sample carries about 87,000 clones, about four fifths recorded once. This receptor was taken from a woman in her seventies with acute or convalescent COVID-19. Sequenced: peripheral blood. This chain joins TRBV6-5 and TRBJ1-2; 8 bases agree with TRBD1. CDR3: CASSFQGANGYTF. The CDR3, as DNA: TGTGCCAGCAGTTTTCAGGGGGCAAATGGCTACACCTTC.